The rows below give T cell receptor beta chains drawn from one sample of a study of human T cells and chemical hapten exposure. TCRdb processed the RACE reads anew with MiXCR; each CDR3 protein has one entry. The table records around 180,000 distinct CDR3 sequences, roughly 30% of them present only once. This material consisted of whole blood, taken in connection with sensitization to the hapten diphenylcyclopropenone (DPC). Receptor source: a woman in her 30s with alopecia areata. Some clones in this sample may be carry-over from other donors' samples. Both conserved end residues are trimmed from each CDR3. D genes are given only for firm matches. Clone size appears in some rows only: once, few, many, or a class for an expanded clone.

v_call clone_size d_call cdr3_aa
TRBV10-3 - - AISEQVEKLF
TRBV10-2 - - ASSELRGEPYEQY
TRBV6-2/TRBV6-3 - - ASSKGASTPYEQY
TRBV20-1 - - SAARDTPYEQY
TRBV2 - - ASGTTGLHYGYT
TRBV28 - TRBD1 ASRSWDRGLNEQY
TRBV9 - - ASSATATYNSPLH
TRBV2 few - ASSDRDTQY
TRBV4-1 - - ASSQQQEHEAF
TRBV7-2 - - ASSLVWEGSQPQH
TRBV4-1 - TRBD1 ASSRRDRGWEKLF
TRBV28 - - ASSLSGWETQY
TRBV4-3 - TRBD1 ASNQGQGLPYEQY
TRBV5-1 many TRBD2 ASSGSGSSYNEQF
TRBV5-6 - TRBD1 ASSLVDRVNSPLH
TRBV7-6 many TRBD2 ASSLSQGTSGRGQF
TRBV7-9 few - ASSLYRWGESSYEQY
TRBV28 many - ASSPPANYGYT
TRBV28 - - ASRRRTENTEAF
TRBV20-1 - TRBD2 SARELAGGPVRDTQY
TRBV29-1 few - SVEATENYGYT
TRBV5-1 - - ASRRGPDSNYEQY
TRBV11-3 few - ASSLDQNTGELF
TRBV9 few TRBD1 ASSVGQGLGSPLH
TRBV6-5 - - ASSTTVTNEQF
TRBV28 - - ASETSTDTQY
TRBV28 - - ASTVRRGSHEQY
TRBV28 - - ASSLGPVTIQETQY
TRBV4-3 many - ASSQGTRREETQY
TRBV4-1 few - ASSQGKGYSYEQY
TRBV7-8 many TRBD2 ASSAPRRTSGGTYEQY
TRBV5-1 - - ASSLVPTAKTQY
TRBV11-2 few TRBD2 ASTPPGLGTTDTQY
TRBV2 - - ASTPPGGAGGSYEQY
TRBV2 - - ASRYMLANEQF
TRBV7-2 few - ASSLQGEGEQF
TRBV7-8 few - ASSPSNEQY
TRBV6-6 - TRBD2 ASSYAGLANEQY
TRBV28 - TRBD1 ASTLRQGVGSPLH
TRBV5-5 - - ASSDQGGGNQPQH
TRBV3-1 - TRBD1 ASRGQFEAF
TRBV19 - - ASSTDSRNQPQH
TRBV7-6 few - ASSLGAVRGKETQY
TRBV7-2 - - ASRPIATDTQY
TRBV28 few - ASSWGSNQPQH
TRBV28 few - ASGTPRESPNTGELF
TRBV9 - TRBD2 ASSVAPTSGNNEQF
TRBV5-4 few - ASSLGQWSYPGELF
TRBV11-2 few - ASSPDGNGSPLH
TRBV9 - - ASSVVGGQNTGELF
TRBV28 - - ASSRDRSSYEQY
TRBV6-5 - TRBD1 ASSRGQRGYGYT
TRBV28 - - ASRTGHVETQY
TRBV7-2 - - ASSLVWQGGNQPQH
TRBV2 - TRBD2 ASRLLAGGQGEQF
TRBV2 few TRBD1 ATTGLTYNEQF
TRBV11-3 few - ASSPGFSGANVLT
TRBV7-9 once TRBD1 ASSWTGNIQY
TRBV6-2/TRBV6-3 - - ATRRSLNYNEQF
TRBV6-1 few TRBD1 ASSETGTNYGYT